Shown below are 12 T cell receptor beta chains from a single sample sequenced in a study of OX40 agonist ivuxolimab in advanced cancers. The library was produced with the immunoSEQ multiplex PCR assay. TCRdb's version of the immuneACCESS table is confined to in-frame rearrangements and falls short of the full clone set. An unresolved V gene accounts for under half of the shortfall where checked; the remainder is of unknown origin. The table for this sample lists 70,000 or so clones; about 88% of them were counted only once. Roughly 15% of the sample lies in the top ten. The sequencing used CD4+ or CD8+ T cells sorted from blood, collected in a trial of the OX40 agonist ivuxolimab. All receptors come from an adult with an advanced solid tumor such as melanoma, head and neck, liver or kidney cancer.

CDR3 region: CASSLDGHPNTEAFF. The CDR3 bases are TGTGCCAGCAGCTTAGACGGACATCCCAACACTGAAGCTTTCTTT. The genes are TRBV5-5 and TRBJ1-1; perhaps TRBD1 as D (5 bases). The length of the CDR3 is 15 residues. Germline values: CDR1 SGHKS, CDR2 YYEKEE (reference sequence). Between the trimmed V and J ends, which lost 2 bases and 2 bases, there was a span of 13 bases.

The chain combines TRBV5-1 with TRBJ2-5, with 11 bases lining up with TRBD2. The CDR3 runs 16 residues. CDR1 and CDR2 from the germline V gene are SGHRS and YFSETQ. V was pared by 4 bases and J by 0 bases, with 5 bases of the junction left unmatched. The CDR3 region is CASSQLAGANQETQYF. In nucleotides, the CDR3 is TGCGCCAGCAGCCAACTAGCGGGAGCTAACCAAGAGACCCAGTACTTC.

The rearrangement links TRBV6-6 to TRBJ2-5, with TRBD2 matching 8 bases. V shed 10 bases and J 2 bases; nucleotides not matched to a gene: 12. The germline gives CDR1 MNHNY, CDR2 SVGAGI (reference sequence). CDR3 length: 15 residues. CDR3: CATKGRAGEQETQYF. As DNA, the CDR3 is TGTGCCACAAAAGGGAGAGCGGGAGAGCAAGAGACCCAGTACTTC.

This rearrangement joins TRBV5-1 to TRBJ2-3; 14 positions match TRBD2. The CDR3 has 20 residues. V shed 4 bases, J shed 3 bases, and the junction held 16 bases outside the gene matches. Germline V CDR1 and CDR2: SGHRS, YFSETQ. The CDR3 here is CASSRSGLAGVNRKTDTQYF. CDR3 bases: TGCGCCAGCAGCCGCTCGGGACTAGCGGGAGTTAATCGGAAAACAGATACGCAGTATTTT.

By share, this clone ranks as medium-sized. This sequence joins TRBV28 and TRBJ1-3, with D hard to call. In germline, CDR1 is MDHEN, CDR2 SYDVKM. V lost 3 bases and J lost 8, with 8 bases in between. This CDR3 comprises 12 residues. CDR3: CASSLERHTIYF. The CDR3 DNA is TGTGCCAGCAGTTTGGAGCGTCACACCATATATTTT.

The CDR3 nucleotides read TGTGCCAGCAGTTCCTCAGCCAATCTTGGACAGCCCCAGCATTTT. Protein: CASSSSANLGQPQHF. The rearrangement links TRBV6-5 to TRBJ1-5, with unresolved D. Per the germline V gene, CDR1 is MNHEY and CDR2 is SVGAGI. This CDR3 is built from 15 residues. Between the trimmed V and J ends, which lost 4 bases and 7 bases, there was a span of 17 bases.

The chain couples TRBV11-3 to TRBJ2-7; D gene ambiguous. V lost 5 bases to trimming and J lost 3 bases, with 20 bases between them. Germline CDR1 SGHNT, CDR2 YENEEA. This CDR3 has 16 amino acids. Here the CDR3 reads CASSLYGPVGFYEQYF. The CDR3 DNA reads as TGTGCCAGCAGCCTCTACGGGCCAGTAGGGTTCTACGAGCAGTACTTC.

The chain carries TRBV5-1 and TRBJ2-3; TRBD2 matches 13 bases. The V gene end was trimmed by 4 bases and the J gene end by 3 bases; junction bases not matched to a gene: 8. The CDR3 covers 17 residues. In germline, CDR1 is SGHRS, CDR2 YFSETQ. The CDR3 bases are TGCGCCAGCAGCGCGGGGACTAGCGGGATGTTTACAGATACGCAGTATTTT. Protein: CASSAGTSGMFTDTQYF.

The V call is TRBV5-1, the J call TRBJ2-5; tentative D call: TRBD1 (6 bases). The CDR3 consists of 14 residues. The V end was cut by 3 bases, the J end by 5 bases, with 14 bases between. The germline gives CDR1 SGHRS, CDR2 YFSETQ. The CDR3 loop reads CASSSGTMGETQYF. CDR3 DNA: TGCGCCAGCAGCTCCGGGACAATGGGGGAGACCCAGTACTTC.

This chain uses TRBV18 with TRBJ2-1; D remains ambiguous. The V and J ends lost 1 base and 8 bases respectively, with 6 bases between them. The germline V gene encodes CDR1 KGHSH and CDR2 LQKENI. CDR3 size: 12 residues. CDR3 nucleotide sequence: TGTGCCAGCTCACCACTAAGGGATGAGCAGTTCTTC. Its protein is CASSPLRDEQFF.

The chain employs TRBV27 and TRBJ1-1; a possible D gene is TRBD1 (5 bases). This CDR3 comprises 14 residues. CDR1 and CDR2 from the germline V gene are MNHEY and SMNVEV (reference sequence). Trimming took 8 bases from V and 4 from J, leaving 17 bases between them. The CDR3 is CASWTGTAGTEAFF. CDR3 nucleotide sequence: TGTGCCAGCTGGACCGGGACCGCGGGCACTGAAGCTTTCTTT.

The V gene is TRBV15, the J gene TRBJ1-2, with D perhaps matching TRBD1 (5 bases). The V end was cut by 3 bases, the J end by 8 bases, with 13 bases between. Germline loops: CDR1 LNHNV, CDR2 YYDKDF (reference sequence). The CDR3 is 13 amino acids. The CDR3 protein is CATSSPLRGGYTF. CDR3 sequence (DNA): TGTGCCACCAGCAGCCCCCTGAGGGGCGGCTACACCTTC.